Here is one T cell receptor (beta chain) with its context. The CDR3 is 16 amino acids. The junction had 9 bases not matched to a gene; V was cut back by 3 bases and J by 7 bases. Germline CDR1 is SGDLS and CDR2 is YYNGEE. These data are taken from a study of blood T cell repertoires in COVID-19. Study context: PBMCs, B-cell-depleted T cells, or T cells provided the cDNA or gDNA that made up the material.

The assay was immunoSEQ multiplex PCR, and TCRdb's table has in-frame clones only and misses some. Of about 150,000 clones in the sample, about 86% are singletons; the top ten hold around 7.8%. Sample: PBMCs or T cells enriched from blood (not recorded which). The receptor was isolated from a man aged 45 to 65 who had recovered from COVID-19. The chain joins TRBV9 to TRBJ1-6, with 8 bases fitting TRBD1. CDR3: CASSGGGTGGNSPLHF. CDR3 bases: TGTGCCAGCAGCGGAGGGGGGACAGGTGGCAATTCACCCCTCCACTTT.